These T cell receptor beta chains were read from a single sample in a study of post-analysis software for immune sequencing data. TCRdb fed the PCR reads into MiXCR, producing one record per CDR3 protein. The sample includes around 500,000 distinct CDR3 sequences, roughly 34% of them seen just once. The specimen was blood. The receptors come from a girl under 18 with multiple sclerosis. CDR3s include the opening cysteine and the closing phenylalanine or tryptophan. The D gene is left open where the match is weak. Rows give clone size only sometimes, using once, few, many, or a class for an expanded clone.

>TRBV6-4|17|TRBD2|TRBJ2-1|.
TGTGCCAGCAGTGCCGTAATGAGCGGGGGGACCTACAATGAGCAGTTCTTC
CASSAVMSGGTYNEQFF
>TRBV7-4|16|.|TRBJ2-7|many
TGTGCCAGCAGCTTAGCGTGGGGGGACATAACCTACGAGCAGTACTTC
CASSLAWGDITYEQYF
>TRBV6-1|16|.|TRBJ2-1|.
TGTGCCAGCAGTGAAGCAACCTTAACCATTTACAATGAGCAGTTCTTC
CASSEATLTIYNEQFF
>TRBV7-2|10|.|TRBJ2-1|few
TGTGCCAGCAGCTTAGGTGGGCAGTTCTTC
CASSLGGQFF
>TRBV5-4|17|.|TRBJ2-5|.
TGTGCCAGCAGCTCCTCCGCTTGGTCAGAGATTCAAGAGACCCAGTACTTC
CASSSSAWSEIQETQYF
>TRBV27|15|.|TRBJ1-5|.
TGTGCCAGCAGTTTATCTGGTACACCCAATCAGTCCCAGCATTTT
CASSLSGTPNQSQHF
>TRBV9|14|.|TRBJ2-3|few
TGTGCCAGCAGCGTCGGTTTCGGACCAGATACGCAGTATTTT
CASSVGFGPDTQYF
>TRBV15|15|.|TRBJ1-1|.
TGTGCCACCAGCAGAGAGGGCGCAGTTAACACTGAAGCTTTCTTT
CATSREGAVNTEAFF
>TRBV27|14|TRBD2|TRBJ2-7|.
TGTGCCAGCAGTTTGGCTAGCGGGGTCTACGAGCAGTACTTC
CASSLASGVYEQYF
>TRBV29-1|13|.|TRBJ1-1|.
TGCAGCGTTGAGGCAGGCGGACTTAATGAAGCTTTCTTT
CSVEAGGLNEAFF
>TRBV20-1|14|TRBD2|TRBJ2-1|many
TGCAGTGCTGATCGGGGGGGCTCCTACAATGAGCAGTTCTTC
CSADRGGSYNEQFF
>TRBV5-1|20|TRBD1|TRBJ2-1|few
TGCGCCAGCAGCTTTGCTTACATGAGGGGGCGATCTGTAACCTACAATGAGCAGTTCTTC
CASSFAYMRGRSVTYNEQFF
>TRBV7-6|17|.|TRBJ2-1|.
TGTGCCAGCAGCCTGTGGGAGGGGGCCACAAAAGGTAGTGAGCAGTTCTTC
CASSLWEGATKGSEQFF
>TRBV4-1|15|.|TRBJ1-2|.
TGCGCCAGCAGCCATCCAGGTACCATTCTTCATGGCTACACCTTC
CASSHPGTILHGYTF
>TRBV29-1|10|.|TRBJ2-1|few
TGCAGCGCTAAGCACAATGAGCAGTTCTTC
CSAKHNEQFF
>TRBV5-1|14|TRBD1|TRBJ1-2|few
TGCGCCAGCAGCATCACAGGGGGCAACGATGGCTACACCTTC
CASSITGGNDGYTF
>TRBV3-1|14|TRBD1|TRBJ2-3|.
TGTGCCAGCAAGGACAGGGGGTTGACAGATACGCAGTATTTT
CASKDRGLTDTQYF
>TRBV7-9|15|.|TRBJ2-5|few
TGTGCCAGCAGCTTACATCCAGAGGGCCAAGAGACCCAGTACTTC
CASSLHPEGQETQYF
>TRBV12-5|14|TRBD2|TRBJ2-1|.
TGTGCTAGTGGTTTTAGCGGGGGGGCAGGTGAGCAGTTCTTC
CASGFSGGAGEQFF
>TRBV29-1|10|TRBD1|TRBJ1-2|.
TGCAGCGTGGCGGGACAGGGGGCCACCTTC
CSVAGQGATF
>TRBV5-4|17|.|TRBJ2-1|.
TGTGCCAGCAGCCGGGGGGCGGCGGCAGGGTTATATGGTGAGCAGTTCTTC
CASSRGAAAGLYGEQFF
>TRBV2|15|TRBD2|TRBJ2-3|.
TGTGCCAGCAGGGAGCGGGGGGGACCCACAGATACGCAGTATTTT
CASRERGGPTDTQYF
>TRBV5-1|14|.|TRBJ2-7|.
TGCGCCAGCAGCGTCCCCCGGGCCCCCTACGAGCAGTACTTC
CASSVPRAPYEQYF
>TRBV20-1|15|.|TRBJ1-6|.
TGCAGTGCTAGTGCCAGTGGTCTTATGAGTTCACCCCCCCACTTT
CSASASGLMSSPPHF
>TRBV3-1|15|.|TRBJ1-2|.
TGTGCCAGCAGCCAAGATTGGAGCGGGGGTGTTGGCTACACCTTC
CASSQDWSGGVGYTF
>TRBV20-1|13|.|TRBJ2-7|few
TGCAGTGCAGGAGCCCCACAATCCTACGAGCAGTACTTC
CSAGAPQSYEQYF
>TRBV5-1|14|.|TRBJ2-2|.
TGCGCCAGCAGCCCAGGCGATGGGACCGGGGAGCTGTTTTTT
CASSPGDGTGELFF
>TRBV4-1|13|.|TRBJ2-5|few
TGCGCCAGCAGCCCACAGGGAGGGGAGACCCAGTACTTC
CASSPQGGETQYF
>TRBV10-2|17|TRBD2|TRBJ2-3|.
TGCGCCAGCACCCGAGGTAGCGGGGGGACTAGCACAGATACGCAGTATTTT
CASTRGSGGTSTDTQYF
>TRBV5-1|14|.|TRBJ1-5|many
TGCGCCAGCAGCTTGGTCGGGGGCAATCAGCCCCAGCATTTT
CASSLVGGNQPQHF
>TRBV5-5|14|.|TRBJ1-2|many
TGTGCCAGCAGCTGGTGGGACGATAACTATGGCTACACCTTC
CASSWWDDNYGYTF
>TRBV4-2|15|TRBD1|TRBJ2-1|few
TGTGCCAGCAGCCAAGAAGACAGGGCCTACAATGAGCAGTTCTTC
CASSQEDRAYNEQFF
>TRBV5-1|17|.|TRBJ2-3|.
TGCGCCAGCAGCGGGGTCGCGTGGACATCCCGCACAGATACGCAGTATTTT
CASSGVAWTSRTDTQYF